A selection of T cell receptor beta chains follows, all from one sample in a study of siplizumab effects on memory and regulatory T cells. Repertoires were generated with immunoSEQ multiplex PCR, while TCRdb's copy carries only in-frame clones and drops some. The repertoire holds about 110,000 clones, with over 85% as singletons. Sequencing was carried out using CD4+ T cells sorted from blood. Receptor source: a human donor in good health. Both conserved end residues are part of each CDR3. The D gene is left open where the match is weak. The listing skips clone size in some rows; elsewhere it reads once, few, many or a size class.

clone size	V gene	J gene	D gene	CDR3 protein	CDR3 DNA
NA	TRBV11-3	TRBJ2-2	NA	CASSLDGSNTGELFF	TGTGCCAGCAGCTTAGATGGATCGAACACCGGGGAGCTGTTTTTT
NA	TRBV2	TRBJ2-2	NA	CASSRRERGELFF	TGTGCCAGCAGCCGACGGGAGAGGGGGGAGCTGTTTTTT
NA	TRBV9	TRBJ1-2	NA	CASSVGQYEGGYTF	TGTGCCAGCAGCGTAGGGCAGTACGAGGGTGGCTACACCTTC
NA	TRBV7-3	TRBJ1-6	NA	CASSLGTPLHF	TGTGCCAGCAGCTTAGGCACACCCCTCCACTTT
NA	TRBV6-1	TRBJ1-1	NA	CASSARQDNTEAFF	TGTGCCAGCAGTGCCAGACAGGACAACACTGAAGCTTTCTTT
NA	TRBV19	TRBJ2-3	NA	CASSSYRVKEDTQYF	TGTGCCAGTAGTTCGTACCGGGTCAAGGAGGATACGCAGTATTTT
NA	TRBV7-2	TRBJ2-7	TRBD1	CASSLFGTGGLKQYF	TGTGCCAGCAGCTTATTCGGGACAGGGGGCTTGAAGCAGTACTTC
NA	TRBV2	TRBJ2-5	NA	CASSVQETQYF	TGTGCCAGCAGTGTGCAAGAGACCCAGTACTTC
NA	TRBV25-1	TRBJ1-3	NA	CASSEVNSGNTIYF	TGTGCCAGCAGTGAAGTTAACTCTGGAAACACCATATATTTT
NA	TRBV19	TRBJ2-5	NA	CASRGSGKYQETQYF	TGTGCCAGTAGGGGTAGCGGCAAGTACCAAGAGACCCAGTACTTC
NA	TRBV29-1	TRBJ1-1	TRBD1	CSVEPGQRTEAFF	TGCAGCGTTGAGCCGGGACAGAGGACTGAAGCTTTCTTT
NA	TRBV21-1	TRBJ2-7	NA	CASSKEGSPYEQYF	TGTGCCAGCAGCAAAGAGGGCAGCCCCTACGAGCAGTACTTC
NA	TRBV14	TRBJ1-5	NA	CASSQTGAWGQPQHF	TGTGCCAGCAGCCAAACCGGGGCCTGGGGCCAGCCCCAGCATTTT
NA	TRBV5-6	TRBJ1-1	NA	CASSLAGGGNTEAFF	TGTGCCAGCAGCTTGGCCGGTGGAGGGAACACTGAAGCTTTCTTT
NA	TRBV13	TRBJ2-5	TRBD1	CASSSGQGRAETQYF	TGTGCCAGCAGCTCCGGACAGGGAAGAGCGGAGACCCAGTACTTC
NA	TRBV5-1	TRBJ2-3	NA	CASSLPGDTQYF	TGCGCCAGCAGCTTGCCCGGGGATACGCAGTATTTT
NA	TRBV7-9	TRBJ1-2	NA	CASSLGVYGYTF	TGTGCCAGCAGCTTAGGGGTCTATGGCTACACCTTC
NA	TRBV12-5	TRBJ1-2	NA	CASGLIGSGWGYTF	TGTGCTAGTGGTTTAATAGGGTCGGGTTGGGGCTACACCTTC
NA	TRBV28	TRBJ2-3	TRBD2	CASSLGGRSTDTQYF	TGTGCCAGCAGTTTAGGCGGGAGGAGCACAGATACGCAGTATTTT
NA	TRBV29-1	TRBJ1-5	NA	CSVGGVDSNQPQHF	TGCAGCGTTGGCGGGGTTGATAGCAATCAGCCCCAGCATTTT
once	TRBV19	TRBJ2-3	NA	CASSIGGRVDTQYF	TGTGCCAGTAGTATAGGAGGCAGGGTCGATACGCAGTATTTT
NA	TRBV6-1	TRBJ2-5	NA	CASSTLQAETQYF	TGTGCCAGCAGTACCCTCCAAGCAGAGACCCAGTACTTC
NA	TRBV11-2	TRBJ2-2	NA	CASRRFAAGAGTGELFF	TGTGCCAGCAGACGCTTCGCGGCAGGGGCGGGCACCGGGGAGCTGTTTTTT
NA	TRBV2	TRBJ1-2	NA	CASTLVLSQYGYTF	TGTGCCAGCACCCTGGTGTTGAGCCAATATGGCTACACCTTC